The source of this T cell receptor (beta chain) is a study of blood T cell repertoires in COVID-19. The data were produced by immunoSEQ multiplex PCR, yet TCRdb's version contains in-frame clones alone and is incomplete. The sample lists fewer than 200,000 clones, approximately 86% seen once, with 15% to 20% in the top ten. Germline V gives CDR1 MNHEY, CDR2 SVGAGI. The CDR3 totals 11 residues. Trimming removed 5 bases at V and 6 bases at J, with 5 bases between. The sequence was collected from a man in his 60s who had recovered from COVID-19. V and J are TRBV6-5 and TRBJ2-1, with D unresolved. The sequenced sample consisted of PBMCs or T cells enriched from blood (not recorded which). CDR3 nucleotide sequence: TGTGCCAGCAGTAGCCCCAATGAGCAGTTCTTC. Translating it yields CASSSPNEQFF.